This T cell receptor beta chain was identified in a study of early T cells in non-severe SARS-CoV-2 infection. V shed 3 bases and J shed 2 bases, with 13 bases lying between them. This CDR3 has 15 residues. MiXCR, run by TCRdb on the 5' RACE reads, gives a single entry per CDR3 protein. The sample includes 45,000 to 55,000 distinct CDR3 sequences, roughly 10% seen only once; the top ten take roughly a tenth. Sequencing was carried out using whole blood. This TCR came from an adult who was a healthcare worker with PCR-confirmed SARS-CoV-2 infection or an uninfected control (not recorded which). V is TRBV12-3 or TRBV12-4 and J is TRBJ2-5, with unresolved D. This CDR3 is CASSFSPSGQETQYF. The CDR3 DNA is TGTGCCAGCAGTTTTTCCCCCTCGGGTCAAGAGACCCAGTACTTC.